This paragraph reports one T cell receptor beta chain. This CDR3 comprises 14 residues. The ends lost 5 bases at V and 6 bases at J; junction bases unmatched: 7. CDR1 is LGHDT, CDR2 YNNKEL, per germline (reference sequence). The data stem from a study of blood T cell repertoires in COVID-19. Using immunoSEQ multiplex PCR, the repertoire was profiled, and TCRdb retains in-frame clones only, with some absent. The sample lists about 150,000 clones; more than 75% were seen once. The chain is built from TRBV3-1 (or the pseudogene TRBV3-2) and TRBJ2-3; 8 bases fit TRBD1. This clonotype was sampled from a man in his 60s who had recovered from COVID-19. Specimen: peripheral blood. The CDR3 here is CASSENDRGDTQYF. Written as DNA, the CDR3 is TGTGCCAGCAGCGAAAACGACAGGGGCGATACGCAGTATTTT.